The sequence of this T cell receptor (beta chain) was determined in a study of identical twins. Study-wide results and caveats: There were fewer insertions in abundant cord blood beta clonotypes, but memory repertoires showed no such pattern.

TCRdb processed the 5' RACE reads anew with MiXCR; each CDR3 protein has one entry. The sample has approximately 500,000 distinct CDR3 sequences, 12% to 15% seen once. For this clonotype: The antigen remains unidentified.

The ends were cut back, 8 bases at V and 2 bases at J, with 9 bases in the middle. This CDR3 has 12 residues. Germline values: CDR1 ENHRY, CDR2 SYGVKD. A further study also used this sample, focusing on yellow fever vaccine responses in identical twins.

The V and J genes are TRBV10-3 and TRBJ1-1, with D uncertain. The sequence was obtained from a woman between 18 and 30 years old in good health. The sample taken for sequencing was CD4+ T cells sorted from blood. The CDR3 nucleotides are TGTGCCATCTCGAAGAGCAACACTGAAGCTTTCTTT. Translated: CAISKSNTEAFF.